This T cell receptor beta chain was documented in a study of T cell responses to AZD1222 COVID-19 vaccine. Regarding the study as a whole: Regions 160-218 and 743-854 dominated among vaccine-associated CD4 TCRs spanning spike.

Clones were read by immunoSEQ multiplex PCR, and TCRdb kept only the in-frame ones, dropping some. This table has about 170,000 clones, 80% to 95% appearing once. CDR3 length equals 15 residues. Germline assignment: CDR1 SGHVS and CDR2 FQNEAQ. Trimming stripped 8 bases from V and 0 bases from J, with 14 bases between. Comment on this clone: Its specificity is not known.

The sequence came from an adult in good health. The sample consisted of peripheral blood, taken on day 0 of AZD1222 vaccination. The rearrangement joins TRBV7-8 to TRBJ2-1, with D maybe TRBD1 (6 bases). CDR3 residues: CASHTYRVSYNEQFF. The CDR3 bases are TGTGCCAGCCACACCTACAGGGTCTCCTACAATGAGCAGTTCTTC.